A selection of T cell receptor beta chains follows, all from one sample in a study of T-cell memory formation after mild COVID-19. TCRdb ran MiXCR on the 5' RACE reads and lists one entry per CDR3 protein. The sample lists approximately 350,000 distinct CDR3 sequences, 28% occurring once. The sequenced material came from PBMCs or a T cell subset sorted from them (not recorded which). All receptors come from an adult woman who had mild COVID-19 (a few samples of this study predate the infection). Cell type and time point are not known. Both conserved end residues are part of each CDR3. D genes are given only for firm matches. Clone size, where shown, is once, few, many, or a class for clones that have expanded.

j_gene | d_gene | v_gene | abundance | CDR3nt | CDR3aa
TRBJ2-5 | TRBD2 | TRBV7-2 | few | TGTGCCAGCAGCTTAGCAGCGGGATCTAGAGAGACCCAGTACTTC | CASSLAAGSRETQYF
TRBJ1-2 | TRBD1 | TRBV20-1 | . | TGCAGTGCTAGAGAGCCGGGACAGGGGGCGAGTGGATACACCTTC | CSAREPGQGASGYTF
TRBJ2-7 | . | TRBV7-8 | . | TGTGCCAGCAGCGCCGACAGGTCCTACGAGCAGTACTTC | CASSADRSYEQYF
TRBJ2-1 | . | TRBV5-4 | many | TGTGCCAGCGGGGGGGGCCTCGACAATGAGCAGTTCTTC | CASGGGLDNEQFF
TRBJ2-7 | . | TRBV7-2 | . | TGTGCCAGCAGCTCAGACCCCTTACCGACCTACGAGCAGTACTTC | CASSSDPLPTYEQYF
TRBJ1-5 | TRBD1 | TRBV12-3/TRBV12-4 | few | TGTGCCAGCAGTCAGACAGGGAGGGATCAGCCCCAGCATTTT | CASSQTGRDQPQHF
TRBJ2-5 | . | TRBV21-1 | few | TGTGCCAGCAGCAAAAAGAAAGTCAGACAGGGACAAGAGACCCAGTACTTC | CASSKKKVRQGQETQYF
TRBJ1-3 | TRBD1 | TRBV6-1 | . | TGTGCCAGCAGTTCACAGACAGGGTCGCGAAACACCATATATTTT | CASSSQTGSRNTIYF
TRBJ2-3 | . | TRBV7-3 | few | TGTGCCAGCAGCTTATTGGCGATTACAGATACGCAGTATTTT | CASSLLAITDTQYF
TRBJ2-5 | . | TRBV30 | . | TGTGCCTGGAGTGGATTGAATCGATGGGAGACCCAGTACTTC | CAWSGLNRWETQYF
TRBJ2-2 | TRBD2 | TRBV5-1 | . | TGCGCCAGCAGCCTGACGACGTCCGGGGGGACCGGGGAGCTGTTTTTT | CASSLTTSGGTGELFF
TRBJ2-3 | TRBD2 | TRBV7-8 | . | TGTGCCAGCAGCTCCTCAACCCTCAGCGGGGTGAACACAGATACGCAGTATTTT | CASSSSTLSGVNTDTQYF
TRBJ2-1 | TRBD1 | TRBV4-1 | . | TGCGCCAGCAGCCAAAGACAGGGGGCTGATGAGCAGTTCTTC | CASSQRQGADEQFF
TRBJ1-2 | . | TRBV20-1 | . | TGCAGTGCTAGTCCTCACGGGACGGCCTCCTATGGCTACACCTTC | CSASPHGTASYGYTF
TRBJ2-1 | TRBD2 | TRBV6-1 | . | TGTGCCGGGGGGGGGACTAGCGGAATCGTCTCCTACAATGAGCAGTTCTTC | CAGGGTSGIVSYNEQFF
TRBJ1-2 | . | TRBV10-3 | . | TGTGCCACCCGGGACAATCGGAACTATGGCTACACCTTC | CATRDNRNYGYTF
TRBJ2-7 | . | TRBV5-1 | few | TGCGCCAGCAGCTTCGAGGACCCCATGTCGTACGAGCAGTACTTC | CASSFEDPMSYEQYF
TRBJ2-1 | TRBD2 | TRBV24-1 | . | TGTGCCACCAGTGATCGGACTAGCGTATACAATGAGCAGTTCTTC | CATSDRTSVYNEQFF
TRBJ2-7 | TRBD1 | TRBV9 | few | TGTGCCAGCAGCGTAAAGAGTACAGGGGGCAACGAGCAGTACTTC | CASSVKSTGGNEQYF
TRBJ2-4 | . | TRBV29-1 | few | TGCAGCGTTGAATCGGGGGCGGGCAAAAACATTCAGTACTTC | CSVESGAGKNIQYF
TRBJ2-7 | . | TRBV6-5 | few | TGTGCCAGCAAAACCGGGGGTTCGACACCCTACGAGCAGTACTTC | CASKTGGSTPYEQYF
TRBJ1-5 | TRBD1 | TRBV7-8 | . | TGTGCCAGCAGCTCACAGGGGGAAGGTCATCAGCCCCAGCATTTT | CASSSQGEGHQPQHF
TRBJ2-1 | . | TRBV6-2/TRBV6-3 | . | TGTGCCAGCAGTTACTCGGGCCGCAACAATGAGCAGTTCTTC | CASSYSGRNNEQFF
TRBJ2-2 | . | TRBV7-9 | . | TGTGCCAGCAGCTTAGTAGGGGCCGCCGGGGAGCTGTTTTTT | CASSLVGAAGELFF
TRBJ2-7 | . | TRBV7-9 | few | TGTGCCAGCAGCCCTCGAGCAGTCGAGCAGTACTTC | CASSPRAVEQYF
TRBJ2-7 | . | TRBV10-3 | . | TGTGCCATCAGTGAGTCCCCAGGGATATCCTACGAGCAGTACTTC | CAISESPGISYEQYF
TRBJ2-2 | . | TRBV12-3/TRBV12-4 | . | TGTGCCAGCAGTTTCAGCTCCGGCGGGGACACCGGGGAGCTGTTTTTT | CASSFSSGGDTGELFF
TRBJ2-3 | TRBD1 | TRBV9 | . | TGTGCCAGCAGCGACCTTGGGACAGGGCCGGGCACAGATACGCAGTATTTT | CASSDLGTGPGTDTQYF
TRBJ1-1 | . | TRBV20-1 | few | TGCAGTGCCAGATACCAGGGAGACACTGAAGCTTTCTTT | CSARYQGDTEAFF
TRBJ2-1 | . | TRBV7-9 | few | TGTGCCAGCAGCCTCAGCGGAGAGCAGTTCTTC | CASSLSGEQFF
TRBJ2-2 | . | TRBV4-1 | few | TGCGCCAGCAGCCAAGATCCACAGTCCGGGGAGCTGTTTTTT | CASSQDPQSGELFF
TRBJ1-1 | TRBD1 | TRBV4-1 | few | TGCGCCAGCAGCCAAGGTGACAGGGTAGGAGCTTTCTTT | CASSQGDRVGAFF
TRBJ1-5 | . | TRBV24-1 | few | TGTGCCACCAGTCGGGCCGGGAATCAGCCCCAGCATTTT | CATSRAGNQPQHF
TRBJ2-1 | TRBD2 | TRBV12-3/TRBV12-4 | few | TGTGCCAGCAGTCGCTCGGGGGGGGACAATGAGCAGTTCTTC | CASSRSGGDNEQFF
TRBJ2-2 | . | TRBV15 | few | TGTGCCACCAGCCCTGGGGGGTTCACCGGGGAGCTGTTTTTT | CATSPGGFTGELFF
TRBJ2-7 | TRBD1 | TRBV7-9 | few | TGTGCCAGCAGCCCTTCCGGGACAGGACCGTACGAGCAGTACTTC | CASSPSGTGPYEQYF
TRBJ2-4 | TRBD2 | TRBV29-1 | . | TGCAGCGTTGAGTTACCCGGGGGGAACATTCAGTACTTC | CSVELPGGNIQYF
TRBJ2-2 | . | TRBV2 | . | TGTGCCAGCAGTCCAACAGGGATGAACACCGGGGAGCTGTTTTTT | CASSPTGMNTGELFF
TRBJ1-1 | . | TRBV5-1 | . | TGCGCCAGCAGCTTGGCCGGGAATATGAACACTGAAGCTTTCTTT | CASSLAGNMNTEAFF
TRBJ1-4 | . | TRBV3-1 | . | TGTGCCAGCAGCCAAGGAAGGGGCTACTCGGGTTATAATGAAAAACTGTTTTTT | CASSQGRGYSGYNEKLFF
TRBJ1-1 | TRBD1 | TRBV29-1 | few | TGCAGCGTTGCTAGGTGGGGACAGGGAAGCACTGAAGCTTTCTTT | CSVARWGQGSTEAFF
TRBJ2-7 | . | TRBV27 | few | TGTGCCAGCAGTGCTCGCAGGGGGGAAAGCGAGCAGTACTTC | CASSARRGESEQYF
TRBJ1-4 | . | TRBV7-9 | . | TGTGCCAGCAGCTTAGACCGGGGTGGTGATGAAAAACTGTTTTTT | CASSLDRGGDEKLFF
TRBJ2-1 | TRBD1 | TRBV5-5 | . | TGTGCCAGCAGCTTGGGGGCCAGGGGACAGGGTCTCAATGAGCAGTTCTTC | CASSLGARGQGLNEQFF
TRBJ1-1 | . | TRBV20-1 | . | TGCAGTGCTCATAGCGGGGGGCCAACTGAAGCTTTCTTT | CSAHSGGPTEAFF
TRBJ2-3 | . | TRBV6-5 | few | TGTGCCGGATCCCTCCTCCCAGGAGATACGCAGTATTTT | CAGSLLPGDTQYF
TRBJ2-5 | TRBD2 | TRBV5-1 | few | TGCGCCAGCAGCTTGGAATCGAGCGGGAGGGGGACCCAGTACTTC | CASSLESSGRGTQYF
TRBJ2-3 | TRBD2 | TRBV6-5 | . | TGTGCCAGCAGTTCCAGGACTAGCGGGGGGCGGAGTAAGGATACGCAGTATTTT | CASSSRTSGGRSKDTQYF
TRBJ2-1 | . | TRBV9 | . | TGTGCCAGCAGCCCTACTAGTAAATCCTACAATGAGCAGTTCTTC | CASSPTSKSYNEQFF
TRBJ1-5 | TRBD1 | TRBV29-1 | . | TGCAGCGTGCGACAGGGGGCGAATCAGCCCCAGCATTTT | CSVRQGANQPQHF
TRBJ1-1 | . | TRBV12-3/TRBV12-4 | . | TGTGCCAGCAGTTCCCCCCGGGGTAAAAACACTGAAGCTTTCTTT | CASSSPRGKNTEAFF
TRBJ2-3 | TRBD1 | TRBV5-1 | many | TGCGCCAGCAGCCCGGACAGGGGGCGCGAGAACACAGATACGCAGTATTTT | CASSPDRGRENTDTQYF
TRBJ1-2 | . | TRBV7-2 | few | TGTGCCAGCAGGCGAGACAGGAGCTATGGCTACACCTTC | CASRRDRSYGYTF
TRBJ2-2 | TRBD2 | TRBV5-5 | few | TGTGCCAGCAGCTTGGACGGGACTACTAACACCGGGGAGCTGTTTTTT | CASSLDGTTNTGELFF
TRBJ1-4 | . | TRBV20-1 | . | TGCAGTGCTAGACCCTTGGCAGGGAGTTACGAAAAACTGTTTTTT | CSARPLAGSYEKLFF
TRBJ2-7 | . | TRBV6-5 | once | TGTGCCAGCACGGGGTATTCCTACGAGCAGTACTTC | CASTGYSYEQYF
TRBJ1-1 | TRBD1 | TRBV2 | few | TGTGCCAGCAGAATGACAGGGCGATACACTGAAGCTTTCTTT | CASRMTGRYTEAFF
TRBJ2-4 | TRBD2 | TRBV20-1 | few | TGCAGTGCTAGTCGGACTAGCGGGAGTGTAGGGAACATTCAGTACTTC | CSASRTSGSVGNIQYF
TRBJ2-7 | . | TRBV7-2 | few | TGTGCCAGCAGCCTCGACAGTCGCGAGCAGTACTTC | CASSLDSREQYF
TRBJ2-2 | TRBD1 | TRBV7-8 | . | TGTGCCAGCAGCAACTACAGGGGCGCGAACACCGGGGAGCTGTTTTTT | CASSNYRGANTGELFF